These T cell receptor beta chains were read from a single sample in a study of blood T cell repertoires in COVID-19. This table comes from immunoSEQ multiplex PCR, and its TCRdb copy is limited to in-frame clones, with some not included. In the table there are around 37,000 clones, 87% of which are singletons. The sample consisted of peripheral blood. These receptors were collected from a man aged 55 to 69 with acute or convalescent COVID-19. Both conserved end residues are part of each CDR3. D genes are given only for firm matches. Rows may omit the clone size; those that give it use once, few, many or a size class.

. . TRBJ1-5 TRBV6-5 TGTGCCACCGCGCAGACGGACTATCAGCCCCAGCATTTT CATAQTDYQPQHF
TRBD1 . TRBJ2-5 TRBV24-1 TGTGCCACCAGTGGGGCCAGGGGGCGGGCGACCCAGTACTTC CATSGARGRATQYF
TRBD1 few TRBJ1-1 TRBV14 TGTGCCAGCCGCAAAGACAGGGTCACTGAAGCTTTCTTT CASRKDRVTEAFF
. . TRBJ1-2 TRBV7-2 TGTGCCAGCGAGATGGAGGAGGCTAACTATGGCTACACCTTC CASEMEEANYGYTF
TRBD1 . TRBJ2-7 TRBV5-1 TGCGCCAGCAGCTCACCTGACAGGGGGGGCGAGCAGTACTTC CASSSPDRGGEQYF
. . TRBJ2-1 TRBV10-3 TGTGCCATCAGGAATGGAGGCTCCTACAATGAGCAGTTCTTC CAIRNGGSYNEQFF
. . TRBJ2-5 TRBV29-1 TGCAGCGTTGTCATGTCAGGGGGGGAGACCCAGTACTTC CSVVMSGGETQYF
. . TRBJ2-2 TRBV29-1 TGCAGCGTTGCGGGACAGAACACCGGGGAGCTGTTTTTT CSVAGQNTGELFF
TRBD2 . TRBJ2-1 TRBV9 TGTGCCAGCAGCGACTGGACTAGCGGGACCCAGTTCTTC CASSDWTSGTQFF
. . TRBJ1-1 TRBV7-9 TGTGCCAGCAGCAAGAGGACCACCGGGGTGAACACTGAAGCTTTCTTT CASSKRTTGVNTEAFF
TRBD2 . TRBJ2-7 TRBV6-5 TGTGCCAGCAGCTCGGGACTAGCGTCCTACGAGCAGTACTTC CASSSGLASYEQYF
TRBD1 . TRBJ1-6 TRBV6-5 TGTGCCAGCAGTTACTCCAAGGACAGGGTTAATTCACCCCTCCACTTT CASSYSKDRVNSPLHF
. . TRBJ1-5 TRBV6-6 TGTGCCAGCAGTCCTCCCCCCGGAGGGCCCTATAGCAATCAGCCCCAGCATTTT CASSPPPGGPYSNQPQHF
TRBD1 . TRBJ1-1 TRBV5-1 TGCGCCAGCAGCTGGGGACAGACGAACACTGAAGCTTTCTTT CASSWGQTNTEAFF
TRBD1 . TRBJ1-3 TRBV6-5 TGTGCCAGCAGAGTCGACAGGGGCGCTGGAAACACCATATATTTT CASRVDRGAGNTIYF
. . TRBJ2-7 TRBV7-9 TGTGCCAGCAGCTTAGGTTCTATCTTCTACGAGCAGTACTTC CASSLGSIFYEQYF
. once TRBJ1-1 TRBV2 TGTGCCAGCAGTTTGACCACCGGAGTGACTGAAGCTTTCTTT CASSLTTGVTEAFF
. few TRBJ1-5 TRBV5-6 TGTGCCAGCAGCTTGGTTAAACAGCATAATCAGCCCCAGCATTTT CASSLVKQHNQPQHF
TRBD1 once TRBJ2-5 TRBV20-1 TGCAGTGCTAGTTTTACGGGACAGGGCTTCCAAGAGACCCAGTACTTC CSASFTGQGFQETQYF
TRBD2 . TRBJ2-7 TRBV28 TGTGCCAGCAGTCCTAGCGGGAGCGGCGAGCAGTACTTC CASSPSGSGEQYF
. . TRBJ2-4 TRBV30 TGTGCCTGGAGTCCATCGGTTCTAGCCAAAAACATTCAGTACTTC CAWSPSVLAKNIQYF
. . TRBJ1-2 TRBV20-1 TGCAGTGCTAGCACAGACTATGGCTACACCTTC CSASTDYGYTF
. . TRBJ2-7 TRBV24-1 TGTGCCACCAGTGATTTCGCGGAGGGGGGGAGCTTCGACTTCAAGCAGTACTTC CATSDFAEGGSFDFKQYF
. . TRBJ2-3 TRBV12-3/TRBV12-4 TGTGCCAGCAGCCGCGGGGTTACAGATACGCAGTATTTT CASSRGVTDTQYF
TRBD2 . TRBJ2-1 TRBV4-1 TGCGCCAGCAGCCAAGGTCCCCAACTAAGCGGGAGTGGGGGCAATGAGCAGTTCTTC CASSQGPQLSGSGGNEQFF
. . TRBJ2-3 TRBV9 TGTGCCAGCAGTGGGGGGGCCCGACGCGGTGTTTCAGGTACGCAGTATTTT CASSGGARRGVSGTQYF
TRBD2 . TRBJ2-7 TRBV5-1 TGCGCCAGCAGCCCGGGACTAGCGGCCGTCTACGAGCAGTACTTC CASSPGLAAVYEQYF
. . TRBJ1-2 TRBV19 TGTGCCAGTAGTGTGACGGGACAAACTAACTATGGCTACACCTTC CASSVTGQTNYGYTF
. . TRBJ2-7 TRBV9 TGTGCCAGCAGGGGAGGGGGGGAACAACCCTACGAGCAGTACTTC CASRGGGEQPYEQYF
. . TRBJ2-7 TRBV28 TGTGCCAGCAGATTAGGGGGGTCGGGGGAGCAGTACTTC CASRLGGSGEQYF
. . TRBJ1-1 TRBV18 TGTGCCAGCTCACCGGGACAAGAGAACACTGAAGCTTTCTTT CASSPGQENTEAFF
. . TRBJ2-2 TRBV9 TGTGCCAGCAGCGTAGCGGCGGGCACCGGGGAGCTGTTTTTT CASSVAAGTGELFF
TRBD1 . TRBJ2-3 TRBV28 TGTGCCAGCAGTTTCGTCGACAGGGTAGATACGCAGTATTTT CASSFVDRVDTQYF
. . TRBJ1-4 TRBV24-1 TGTGCCACCAGTACAACAACTAATGAAAAACTGTTTTTT CATSTTTNEKLFF
. . TRBJ2-1 TRBV5-1 TGCGCCAGCAGCTTGGCCATCGGGGTTTTAAGGAATGAGCAGTTCTTC CASSLAIGVLRNEQFF
. . TRBJ1-5 TRBV6-1 TGTGCCAGCAGTGAAGCAGCAGGCCAGCCCCAGCATTTT CASSEAAGQPQHF
TRBD1 few TRBJ1-1 TRBV28 TGTGCCAGCAGGCGACAGGGGAGGACTGAAGCTTTCTTT CASRRQGRTEAFF
TRBD1 . TRBJ2-7 TRBV28 TGTGCCAGCAGAAGACAGGGTACCTACGAGCAGTACTTC CASRRQGTYEQYF
. . TRBJ2-1 TRBV19 TGTGCCAGTAGCGGGGTACTATACAATGAGCAGTTCTTC CASSGVLYNEQFF
. . TRBJ1-1 TRBV7-9 TGTGCCAGCAGCTTACCGGTCGGGGTTCAAGAAGCTTTCTTT CASSLPVGVQEAFF
. . TRBJ2-3 TRBV6-2/TRBV6-3 TGTGCCAGCAGTTACTTCCCCCGGGCGACAGTCACAGATACGCAGTATTTT CASSYFPRATVTDTQYF
. . TRBJ1-5 TRBV2 TGTGCCAGCAGTTTGGAGCATCAGCCCCAGCATTTT CASSLEHQPQHF
. . TRBJ2-1 TRBV6-6 TGTGCCAGCAGTTACTCGGGGCCGACTAATGAGCAGTTCTTC CASSYSGPTNEQFF
. . TRBJ1-1 TRBV30 TGTGCCTGGAGTCTTCAGAATGAAGCTTTCTTT CAWSLQNEAFF
. . TRBJ2-3 TRBV4-3 TGCGCCAGCAGCCAAGATTCGGGAAGAGACGTAGGAACAGATACGCAGTATTTT CASSQDSGRDVGTDTQYF
. . TRBJ1-2 TRBV5-4 TGTGCCAGCAGGTCGACAAGGGGTCTCTATGGCTACACCTTC CASRSTRGLYGYTF
. . TRBJ2-3 TRBV10-3 TGTGCCATCAGTGAGAAAATTGGAGGGCCCTTAGGCACAGATACGCAGTATTTT CAISEKIGGPLGTDTQYF
. once TRBJ2-5 TRBV5-1 TGCGCCAGCAGCTTCACCCAGGAGACCCAGTACTTC CASSFTQETQYF
. . TRBJ2-1 TRBV14 TGTGCCAGCAGCCAAGAAAATAATTACGGGAATGAGCAGTTCTTC CASSQENNYGNEQFF